This T cell receptor (beta chain) was identified during a study of T cell repertoires in cytomegalovirus infection. On the study more broadly: Public signatures in TCR beta pointed to CMV infection and matching HLA type.

The germline gives CDR1 ENHRY, CDR2 SYGVKD. CDR3 length: 13 residues. The V end was cut by 8 bases, the J end by 0 bases, with 11 bases between. TCRdb recomputed calls from the reads with MiXCR, one row per CDR3 protein. The sample holds 300,000 or so distinct CDR3 sequences, under 30% seen once. The V and J genes are TRBV10-3 and TRBJ2-7, with D unresolved. The sequenced sample was PBMCs. The sequence came from a human donor in good health (CMV status not recorded). Some clones in this sample may be carry-over from other donors' samples. CDR3 nucleotides: TGTGCCATCGGTAGCCAGAGCTCCTACGAGCAGTACTTC. It translates to CAIGSQSSYEQYF.